Listed here are 12 T cell receptor beta chains from one sample, sequenced in a study of T-cell memory formation after mild COVID-19. TCRdb ran MiXCR on the 5' RACE reads and lists one entry per CDR3 protein. Of under 600,000 distinct CDR3 sequences listed, about a fifth were seen once; the top ten hold around 8.4%. Specimen: PBMCs or a T cell subset sorted from them (not recorded which). All receptors come from an adult woman who had mild COVID-19 (a few samples of this study predate the infection). Cell type and time point are not known.

This clonotype was seen a few times. The rearrangement uses TRBV27 and TRBJ2-7, with TRBD2 matching over 11 bases. CDR1 MNHEY and CDR2 SMNVEV come from the germline V gene (reference sequence). The CDR3 loop spans 18 amino acids. Trimming removed 3 bases from V and 2 bases from J; junction bases left unmatched: 12. The CDR3 nucleotides are TGTGCCAGCAGTTTTGTGTTAGCGGGAGGGAAATATCCCTACGAGCAGTACTTC. Its protein product is CASSFVLAGGKYPYEQYF.

This clonotype was detected a few times. This rearrangement joins TRBV30 to TRBJ2-7, with D hard to call. CDR1 and CDR2 from the germline V gene are GTSNPN and SVGIG (reference sequence). The CDR3 runs 13 residues. V dropped 0 bases and J dropped 2 bases, with 8 bases sitting between them. The CDR3 coding sequence is TGTGCCTGGAGTGTAGGGCTTACCTACGAGCAGTACTTC. Translation: CAWSVGLTYEQYF. Full variable domain (rest looked up from reference TRBV30 and TRBJ2-7): SQTIHQWPATLVQPVGSPLSLECTVEGTSNPNLYWYRQAAGRGLQLLFYSVGIGQISSEVPQNLSASRPQDRQFILSSKKLLLSDSGFYLCAWSVGLTYEQYFGPGTRLTVT.

This sequence joins TRBV7-9 and TRBJ2-1; 7 bases match TRBD2. CDR1 and CDR2 (germline): SEHNR, FQNEAQ (reference sequence). The V gene end was trimmed by 4 bases and the J gene end by 3 bases; junction bases not matched to a gene: 6. CDR3 length equals 15 residues. The CDR3 nucleotides read TGTGCCAGCAGCTGGAGCGGGGCCCGCTACAATGAGCAGTTCTTC. Translated: CASSWSGARYNEQFF.

This clonotype came up a few times. V is TRBV12-3 or TRBV12-4 and J is TRBJ1-1, with D perhaps matching TRBD1 (5 bases). The CDR3 is 15 residues long. V lost 6 bases to trimming and J lost 1 base, with 15 bases between them. The CDR3 DNA reads as TGTGCCAGCAGCTACCCAGGGTACGGGAACACTGAAGCTTTCTTT. It yields the protein CASSYPGYGNTEAFF.

This clonotype was seen once. V gene TRBV5-1 combines with J gene TRBJ2-3; 7 nucleotides agree with TRBD2. Germline V gene sequence: CDR1 SGHRS, CDR2 YFSETQ. V shed 3 bases and J 0 bases; nucleotides not matched to a gene: 7. The CDR3 has 16 residues. In DNA, the CDR3 is TGCGCCAGCAGCTCCACGGGGGGAACTAGCACAGATACGCAGTATTTT. Translating gives CASSSTGGTSTDTQYF. The whole variable domain, remainder taken from reference TRBV5-1 and TRBJ2-3, is KAGVTQTPRYLIKTRGQQVTLSCSPISGHRSVSWYQQTPGQGLQFLFEYFSETQRNKGNFPGRFSGRQFSNSRSEMNVSTLELGDSALYLCASSSTGGTSTDTQYFGPGTRLTVL.

This chain uses TRBV27 with TRBJ2-1; no clear D. The germline V gene encodes CDR1 MNHEY and CDR2 SMNVEV (reference sequence). The CDR3 is 12 amino acids. With 4 bases removed from V and 4 bases from J, the gap between germline ends came to 5 bases. CDR3 region: CASSSLYNEQFF. The CDR3 DNA is TGTGCCAGCAGTTCTCTATACAATGAGCAGTTCTTC.

The genes are TRBV12-3 or TRBV12-4 and TRBJ2-1; no clear D. This CDR3 spans 13 amino acids. V lost 5 bases, J lost 2 bases, and 7 bases lay in between. CDR3 amino acids: CASSTRPYNEQFF. The CDR3 region has the DNA TGTGCCAGCAGTACCCGACCCTACAATGAGCAGTTCTTC.

The chain employs TRBV3-1 and TRBJ2-7; D might be TRBD1 or TRBD2, each matching 6 bases. Germline-derived CDR1 and CDR2 are LGHDT and YNNKEL (reference sequence). V was cut by 4 bases and J by 6 bases, with 31 bases left in between. The CDR3 consists of 19 residues. CDR3 residues: CASSLKTRPVGGSSTEQYF. In DNA, the CDR3 is TGTGCCAGCAGCCTTAAGACCCGACCCGTGGGGGGCTCATCGACCGAGCAGTACTTC.

This clonotype was counted between two and nine times. The chain recombines TRBV12-3 or TRBV12-4 with TRBJ1-2, with TRBD1 matching 9 bases. The length of the CDR3 is 17 residues. With 5 bases clipped from V and 4 bases from J, the junction kept 14 bases outside the gene matches. The CDR3 loop is CASSLRFPGQGTYGYTF. The CDR3 DNA reads as TGTGCCAGCAGTCTTCGATTCCCGGGACAGGGAACCTATGGCTACACCTTC.

In this sample, this clonotype turned up a few times. This chain uses TRBV29-1 with TRBJ2-7; the D is unclear. The CDR3 loop spans 11 amino acids. Germline-derived CDR1 and CDR2 are SQVTM and ANQGSEA. V lost 2 bases and J lost 4, with 6 bases in between. The CDR3 loop reads CSVESLYEQYF. In DNA form, the CDR3 reads TGCAGCGTTGAAAGTTTATACGAGCAGTACTTC.

This clonotype was observed at least ten times. The chain combines TRBV19 with TRBJ2-3; 10 nucleotides match TRBD2. CDR1 and CDR2 from the germline V gene are LNHDA and SQIVND (reference sequence). CDR3 length equals 15 residues. V was pared by 5 bases and J by 2 bases, with 4 bases of the junction left unmatched. The CDR3 nucleotides read TGTGCCAGTAGTTCGCTAGCGGGAGCCACAGATACGCAGTATTTT. The encoded protein is CASSSLAGATDTQYF.

This clonotype was observed a few times. The V call is TRBV29-1, the J call TRBJ2-5; TRBD1 agrees at 8 bases. CDR1 is SQVTM and CDR2 is ANQGSEA in the germline V gene. Germline trimming cut 4 bases from V and 6 bases from J; bases unmatched to any gene: 4. The CDR3 contains 12 residues. CDR3 DNA sequence: TGCAGCGTTGCCGACAGGGGACAGACCCAGTACTTC. This gives the protein CSVADRGQTQYF.